This T cell receptor (beta chain) was sequenced in a study of T cell clonotyping in hematopoietic cell transplantation. Study-level points and caveats: Pathologically expanded recipient clonotypes increased progressively from day 30 to day 180 as diversity fell. Cells were unsorted, so CD4 and CD8 contributions were not separated. At the given depth, recipient repertoires were over 95% de novo clonotypes.

Germline V gene data show CDR1 as SGHTA and CDR2 as FQGNSA. After removal of 1 base from V and 9 bases from J, the junction contained 3 bases not matched to a gene. The CDR3 sequence is 14 residues long. Recipient blood drawn about 28 days pretransplant and days 30, 100, 180 after. Assay used: immunoSEQ multiplex PCR; TCRdb lists only in-frame clones, some missing. The sample holds over 8,000 clones, approximately 51% seen once. In the case of this clone: Its specificity is not known.

This sample comprised peripheral blood mononuclear cells, obtained 100 days after allogeneic stem cell transplant. The chain couples TRBV7-2 to TRBJ2-3; 11 nucleotides line up with TRBD2. This TCR came from a female patient aged 50 to 65 who had an allogeneic stem cell transplant from an unrelated donor, so the T cells may come from the graft donor. Some clones in this sample may be carry-over from other donors' samples. CDR3 loop: CASSLGGTSGTQYF. CDR3 DNA sequence: TGTGCCAGCAGCTTAGGCGGGACTAGCGGCACGCAGTATTTT.